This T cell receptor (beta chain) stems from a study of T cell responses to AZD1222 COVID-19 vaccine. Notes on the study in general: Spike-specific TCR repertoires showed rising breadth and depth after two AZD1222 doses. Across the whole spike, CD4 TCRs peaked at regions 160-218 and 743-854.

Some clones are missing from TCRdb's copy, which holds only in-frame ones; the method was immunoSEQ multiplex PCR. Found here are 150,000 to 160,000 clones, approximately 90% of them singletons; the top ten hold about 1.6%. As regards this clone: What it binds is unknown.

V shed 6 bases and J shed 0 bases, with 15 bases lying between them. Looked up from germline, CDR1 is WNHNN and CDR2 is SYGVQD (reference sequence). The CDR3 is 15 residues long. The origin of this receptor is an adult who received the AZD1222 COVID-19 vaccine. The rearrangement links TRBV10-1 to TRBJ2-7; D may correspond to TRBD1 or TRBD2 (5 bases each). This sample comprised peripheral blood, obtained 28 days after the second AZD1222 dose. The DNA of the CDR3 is TGCGCCAGCAGCGAGGGGACCCTCGGCTCCTACGAGCAGTACTTC. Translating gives CASSEGTLGSYEQYF.